Reported below is one T cell receptor beta chain. Antigen specificity is unknown. The germline V gene encodes CDR1 MNHNS and CDR2 SASEGT. The CDR3 sequence is 14 residues long. Trimming stripped 8 bases from V and 0 bases from J, with 11 bases between. This specimen comes from a study of T cells after yellow fever vaccination. Study findings and constraints: Clonotypes shared by both compartments, CD4 and CD8, made up a small share.

It was through 5'RACE template switching that TCR cDNA was made, with a universal primer site and UMIs added. TCRdb analysed the 5' RACE reads with MiXCR anew, one entry per CDR3 protein. The sample lists 500,000 to 550,000 distinct CDR3 sequences, just over 20% seen once, with 16% in the top ten. The receptor's source is a man aged 18 to 35 who received the YFV17D yellow fever vaccine. The chain links TRBV6-1 to TRBJ2-1; D is unresolved. The sequencing here drew on PBMCs, taken less than 25 days after the first yellow fever vaccination. The CDR3 bases are TGTGCCAGCGGATTGTCCTCCTCCTACAATGAGCAGTTCTTC. Amino acid sequence: CASGLSSSYNEQFF.